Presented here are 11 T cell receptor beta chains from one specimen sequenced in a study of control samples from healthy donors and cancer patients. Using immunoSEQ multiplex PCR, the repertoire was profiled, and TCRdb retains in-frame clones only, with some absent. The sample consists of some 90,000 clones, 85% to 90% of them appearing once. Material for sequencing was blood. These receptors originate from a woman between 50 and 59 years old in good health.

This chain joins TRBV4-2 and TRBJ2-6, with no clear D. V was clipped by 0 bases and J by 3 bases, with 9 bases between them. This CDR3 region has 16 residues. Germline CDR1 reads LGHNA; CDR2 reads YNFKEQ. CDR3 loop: CASSQDWRGGANVLTF. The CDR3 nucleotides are TGTGCCAGCAGCCAAGATTGGCGTGGTGGGGCCAACGTCCTGACTTTC.

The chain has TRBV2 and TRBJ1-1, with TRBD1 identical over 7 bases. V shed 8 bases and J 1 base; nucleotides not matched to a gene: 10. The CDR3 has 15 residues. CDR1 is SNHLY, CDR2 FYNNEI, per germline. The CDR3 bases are TGTGCCAGCCGGAGAGGGGGCCAAGCGAACACTGAAGCTTTCTTT. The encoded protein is CASRRGGQANTEAFF.

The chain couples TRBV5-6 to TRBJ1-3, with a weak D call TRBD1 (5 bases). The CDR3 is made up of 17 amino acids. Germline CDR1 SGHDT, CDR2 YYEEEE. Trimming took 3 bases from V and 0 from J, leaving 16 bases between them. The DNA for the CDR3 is TGTGCCAGCAGCTCCTATAGAACAGGAACCTCTGGAAACACCATATATTTT. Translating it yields CASSSYRTGTSGNTIYF.

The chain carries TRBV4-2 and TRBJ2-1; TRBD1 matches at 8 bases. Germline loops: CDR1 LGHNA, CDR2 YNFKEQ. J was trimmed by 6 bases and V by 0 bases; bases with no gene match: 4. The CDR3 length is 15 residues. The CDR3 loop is CASSQDSTGGNEQFF. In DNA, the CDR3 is TGTGCCAGCAGCCAAGATTCTACAGGGGGCAATGAGCAGTTCTTC.

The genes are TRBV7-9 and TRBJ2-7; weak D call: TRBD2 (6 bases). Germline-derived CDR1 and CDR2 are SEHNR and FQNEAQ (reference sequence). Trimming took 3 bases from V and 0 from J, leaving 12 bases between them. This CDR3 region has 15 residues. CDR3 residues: CASSFRTGSSYEQYF. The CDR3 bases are TGTGCCAGCAGCTTTAGGACCGGGAGCTCCTACGAGCAGTACTTC.

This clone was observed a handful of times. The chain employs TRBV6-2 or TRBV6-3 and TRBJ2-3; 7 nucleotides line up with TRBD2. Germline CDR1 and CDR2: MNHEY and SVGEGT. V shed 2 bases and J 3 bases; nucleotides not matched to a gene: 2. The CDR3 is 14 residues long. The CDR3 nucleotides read TGTGCCAGCAGTTACATTAGCGGGACAGATACGCAGTATTTT. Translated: CASSYISGTDTQYF.

In DNA, the CDR3 is TGTGCCAGCAGCTTGGACTGGCTAACAGGGGAAAATGAGACCCAGTACTTC. Protein sequence: CASSLDWLTGENETQYF. This chain uses TRBV5-8 with TRBJ2-5; 7 bases map to TRBD1. After removal of 0 bases from V and 5 bases from J, the junction contained 13 bases not matched to a gene. Germline CDR1 is SGHTS and CDR2 is YDEGEE. CDR3 size: 17 residues.

The chain's CDR3 is CASSFPTTQLAQHF. The CDR3 bases are TGTGCCAGCAGTTTCCCTACGACCCAACTGGCCCAGCATTTT. The J gene is TRBJ1-5, the V gene TRBV28, with D hard to call. This CDR3 is built from 14 residues. The V and J ends lost 3 bases and 11 bases respectively, with 17 bases between them. Germline assignment: CDR1 MDHEN and CDR2 SYDVKM. Filled out from reference TRBV28 and TRBJ1-5, the complete variable domain reads DVKVTQSSRYLVKRTGEKVFLECVQDMDHENMFWYRQDPGLGLRLIYFSYDVKMKEKGDIPEGYSVSREKKERFSLILESASTNQTSMYLCASSFPTTQLAQHFGDGTRLSIL.

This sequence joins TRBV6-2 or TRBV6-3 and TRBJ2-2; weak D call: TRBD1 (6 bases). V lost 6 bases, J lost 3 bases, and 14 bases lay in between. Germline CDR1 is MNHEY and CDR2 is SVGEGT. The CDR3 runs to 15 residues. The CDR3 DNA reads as TGTGCCAGCAGCCGGGACAAGTTGTACACCGGGGAGCTGTTTTTT. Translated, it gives CASSRDKLYTGELFF.

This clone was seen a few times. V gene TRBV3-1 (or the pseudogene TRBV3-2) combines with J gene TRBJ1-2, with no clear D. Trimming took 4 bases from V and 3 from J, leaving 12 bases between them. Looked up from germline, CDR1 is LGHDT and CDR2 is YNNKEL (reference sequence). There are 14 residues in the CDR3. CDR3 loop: CASSRSGNDYGYTF. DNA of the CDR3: TGTGCCAGCAGCCGATCCGGCAACGACTATGGCTACACCTTC.

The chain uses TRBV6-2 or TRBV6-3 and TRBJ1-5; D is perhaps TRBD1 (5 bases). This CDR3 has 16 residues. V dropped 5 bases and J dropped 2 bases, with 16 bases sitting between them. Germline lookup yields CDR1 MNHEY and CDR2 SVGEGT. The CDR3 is CASSGTRAEGNQPQHF. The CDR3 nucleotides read TGTGCCAGCAGTGGGACCCGAGCGGAGGGCAATCAGCCCCAGCATTTT.